Sequencing of this T cell receptor beta chain was carried out in a study of blood T cell repertoires in COVID-19 (dated by TCRdb to the early 2020s). Turning to the overall study: The collaborator samples originated in the United States, Italy and Spain and spanned the acute and convalescent phases of COVID-19. The material from the prospective study consisted of cDNA or gDNA derived from T cells, B-cell-depleted T cells, or PBMCs. The samples were drawn from two sources: the first 160 participants of the ongoing ImmuneRACE study, and 1,254 subjects contributed by 6 global collaborators. The sample metadata nearly always contained a de-identified subject ID, COVID-19 status, age in years and sex. The repertoires were released in a freely available public database meant as a resource for research on the immune response to SARS-CoV-2. Deeply sampled blood TCRbeta repertoires from subjects exposed to, actively infected with, or recovered from COVID-19 were included in the dataset. HLA class I and class II types, where available, came from metadata supplied by the sample provider rather than from assay-based typing. What the research found in general, with its limitations: The quantity of clinical and demographic metadata differed by source and by participant and was supplied without curation.

V is pared back by 3 bases and J by 4 bases, with 7 bases lying between the germline termini. Inclusive of the bounding cysteine and phenylalanine, the CDR3 is 13 residues long. Here the CDR3 DNA is all that survives: 39 bases in frame from base 1. CDR1 is given as LGHDT and CDR2 as YNNKEL, both from the germline V gene (reference sequence). In the prospective study, participants were roughly 18 to 100 years old, resided in fewer than 25 geographic areas of the United States, and were enrolled through a virtual design. Cohort assignment in the prospective study relied on participant-reported clinical history from a screening survey and a study questionnaire. Recovered participants in ImmuneRACE Cohort 3 were defined by two consecutive negative NP/OP PCR tests, clearance by a healthcare professional, or resolution of symptoms. In the prospective study, mobile phlebotomists collected whole blood, serum and a nasopharyngeal or oropharyngeal swab from each participant. Prospective study participants could optionally give additional blood draws and questionnaires over an approximately two-month period. Before DNA extraction, prospective study blood samples were shipped either frozen or at room temperature.

Concerning this clone: It has no known antigen specificity. No base quality values were provided; no much bigger clone lies one nucleotide off.

TCRbeta CDR3 regions were amplified from genomic DNA using the immunoSEQ Assay, a bias-controlled multiplex PCR. The authors' pipeline ran thus. Nucleated cell counts per sample were estimated from amplification of reference gene primers within the assay. Sequence reads were collapsed and filtered to measure the absolute abundance of every unique TCRbeta CDR3 rearrangement. For each sample, productive Simpson clonality was calculated as the square root of Simpson's diversity index over productive rearrangements. TCRdb mirrors the immuneACCESS table, restricted to in-frame sequences. Some clones are absent from its copies; in checked studies, under half trace to an unresolved V gene, and the reason for the others is unknown. D and trimming come from the DNA, and the V and J calls and clone size come from that table. This sample lists 200,000 or so clones; 70% to 85% were detected once. Approximately 1.8% of the sample lies in the top ten.

The chain is encoded by TRBV3-1 (or the pseudogene TRBV3-2) joined to TRBJ1-3, with a tentative D gene TRBD1 over 5 matching bases. Sequencing was performed on PBMCs or T cells enriched from blood (not recorded which). This TCR came from a man aged 60 to 75 who had recovered from COVID-19. The DNA reads as follows: TGTGCCAGCAGCCATGCAGGGGGAAACACCATATATTTT. The resulting protein is CASSHAGGNTIYF.